What follows describes a single TCR beta chain. These data are taken from a study of blood T cell repertoires in COVID-19. Method: immunoSEQ multiplex PCR; TCRdb's copy keeps in-frame clones and lacks some. The sample lists about 190,000 clones, about nine tenths occurring once. Sequencing was performed on peripheral blood. This receptor was identified in a man aged 40-55 years with acute or convalescent COVID-19.

CDR3 sequence reads: CATSPHRLAGAYNEQFF. The CDR3 bases are TGTGCCACCAGCCCTCACCGACTAGCGGGGGCCTACAATGAGCAGTTCTTC. The chain links TRBV15 to TRBJ2-1, with 12 bases that match TRBD2. CDR1 is LNHNV and CDR2 is YYDKDF in the germline V gene (reference sequence). This CDR3 contains 17 residues. With V trimmed by 5 bases and J by 2 bases, 7 bases remained unmatched.